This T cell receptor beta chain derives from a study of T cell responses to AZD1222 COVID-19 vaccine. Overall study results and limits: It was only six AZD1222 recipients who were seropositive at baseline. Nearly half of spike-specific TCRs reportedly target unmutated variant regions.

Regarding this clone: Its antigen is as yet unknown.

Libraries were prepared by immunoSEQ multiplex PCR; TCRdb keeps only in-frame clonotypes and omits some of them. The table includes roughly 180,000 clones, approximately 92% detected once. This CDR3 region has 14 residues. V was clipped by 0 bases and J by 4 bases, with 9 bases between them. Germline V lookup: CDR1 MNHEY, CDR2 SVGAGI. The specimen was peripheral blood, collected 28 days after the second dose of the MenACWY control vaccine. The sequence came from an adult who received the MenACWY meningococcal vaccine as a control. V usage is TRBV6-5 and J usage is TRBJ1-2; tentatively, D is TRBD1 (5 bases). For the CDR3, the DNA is TGTGCCAGCAGTTACTCAGGGACGGCCTATGGCTACACCTTC. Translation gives CASSYSGTAYGYTF.